Listed below are T cell receptor beta chains from one sample, sequenced in a study of T-cell memory formation after mild COVID-19. TCRdb re-called the 5' RACE reads with MiXCR, one entry per CDR3 protein. The sample lists 250,000 to 400,000 distinct CDR3 sequences, 13% to 15% occurring once. Specimen: PBMCs or a T cell subset sorted from them (not recorded which). The receptors here all came from a man between 18 and 35 years old who had mild COVID-19 (a few samples of this study predate the infection). Cell type and time point are not known. Each CDR3 is given with its conserved first and last residue. A D gene is named only where the DNA matches it firmly. The size of a clone is reported for some rows only, either as once, few or many, or as a class for expanded clones.

few | TRBD1 | TRBJ2-3 | TRBV6-5 | CASSYSGGYTQYF | TGTGCCAGCAGTTATTCAGGGGGTTATACGCAGTATTTT
- | - | TRBJ2-7 | TRBV18 | CASTWDKLGEQYF | TGTGCCAGCACCTGGGACAAGCTAGGGGAGCAGTACTTC
few | - | TRBJ1-3 | TRBV5-1 | CASSLYDSGNTIYF | TGCGCCAGCAGCTTGTACGACTCTGGAAACACCATATATTTT
few | TRBD1 | TRBJ1-5 | TRBV5-5 | CASSKGQGPREPQHF | TGTGCCAGCAGCAAAGGACAGGGCCCGAGGGAGCCCCAGCATTTT
few | TRBD1 | TRBJ1-6 | TRBV12-3/TRBV12-4 | CASRARQGGSPLHF | TGTGCCAGCAGAGCTCGACAGGGGGGTTCACCCCTCCACTTT
few | TRBD1 | TRBJ1-2 | TRBV6-6 | CASSYSNRTGPGNYGYTF | TGTGCCAGCAGTTACTCGAATAGGACAGGACCCGGCAACTATGGCTACACCTTC
- | - | TRBJ1-3 | TRBV7-9 | CASSHGGLSGNTIYF | TGTGCCAGCAGCCACGGGGGACTCTCTGGAAACACCATATATTTT
many | - | TRBJ2-3 | TRBV5-1 | CASSTGDTGVTQYF | TGCGCCAGCAGCACGGGGGACACCGGCGTTACGCAGTATTTT
- | TRBD1 | TRBJ1-1 | TRBV13 | CASQIRGIVTEAFF | TGTGCCAGCCAAATCAGGGGGATCGTGACTGAAGCTTTCTTT
few | TRBD1 | TRBJ2-5 | TRBV10-1 | CASSESAGGRETQYF | TGCGCCAGCAGTGAGTCGGCAGGGGGCAGGGAGACCCAGTACTTC
few | - | TRBJ1-2 | TRBV12-3/TRBV12-4 | CASSFVQGYGYTF | TGTGCCAGCAGTTTCGTACAGGGCTATGGCTACACCTTC
few | TRBD2 | TRBJ2-3 | TRBV10-3 | CAISDNKRGLSTDTQYF | TGTGCCATCAGTGATAATAAGCGGGGGCTTAGCACAGATACGCAGTATTTT
few | - | TRBJ1-5 | TRBV7-2 | CASSTMEDQPQHF | TGTGCCAGCAGTACGATGGAAGATCAGCCCCAGCATTTT
- | - | TRBJ1-2 | TRBV7-2 | CASSSLGRTQARGYTF | TGTGCCAGCAGCTCATTAGGCAGGACCCAGGCCCGAGGCTACACCTTC
- | - | TRBJ1-6 | TRBV3-1 | CASSHGTRNSPLHF | TGTGCCAGCAGCCACGGGACACGGAATTCACCCCTCCACTTT
few | TRBD1 | TRBJ1-2 | TRBV10-3 | CAISNRDREKLRGYTF | TGTGCCATCTCTAACCGGGACAGGGAGAAATTGAGGGGCTACACCTTC
- | - | TRBJ1-2 | TRBV6-6 | CASSTVRDGGYYGYTF | TGTGCCAGCAGTACGGTCCGGGACGGAGGATACTATGGCTACACCTTC
few | - | TRBJ1-5 | TRBV7-6 | CASSPDGGRQPQHF | TGTGCCAGCAGCCCGGACGGGGGCCGTCAGCCCCAGCATTTT
many | TRBD1 | TRBJ2-7 | TRBV29-1 | CSVEDLTGYRSYEQYF | TGCAGCGTTGAAGATTTGACAGGGTACCGGTCCTACGAGCAGTACTTC
few | - | TRBJ1-6 | TRBV5-4 | CASSADSAHSPLHF | TGTGCCAGCAGCGCGGATTCGGCTCACTCACCCCTCCACTTT
- | - | TRBJ1-1 | TRBV6-2/TRBV6-3 | CASSLDGKNTEAFF | TGTGCCAGCAGTTTAGACGGAAAGAACACTGAAGCTTTCTTT
- | - | TRBJ2-1 | TRBV6-5 | CASRQRGDNEQFF | TGTGCCAGCAGACAGAGGGGGGACAATGAGCAGTTCTTC
- | - | TRBJ2-7 | TRBV4-2 | CASSQEGYTLSDSYEQYF | TGTGCCAGCAGCCAAGAGGGGTATACGCTAAGCGACTCCTACGAGCAGTACTTC
many | - | TRBJ2-3 | TRBV7-2 | CASSSMDSSRQYF | TGTGCCAGCAGCTCCATGGACAGTTCACGGCAGTATTTT
- | - | TRBJ1-1 | TRBV18 | CASSPEMGRTEAFF | TGTGCCAGCTCACCAGAGATGGGACGCACTGAAGCTTTCTTT
few | - | TRBJ2-5 | TRBV4-1 | CASSQIRVGARTQYF | TGCGCCAGCAGCCAGATCAGGGTAGGGGCTAGGACCCAGTACTTC
few | - | TRBJ1-2 | TRBV25-1 | CASSEYGQAYGYTF | TGTGCCAGCAGTGAATATGGCCAGGCCTATGGCTACACCTTC
few | TRBD2 | TRBJ2-1 | TRBV18 | CASSPSPASGGPEQFF | TGTGCCAGCTCACCATCCCCCGCTAGCGGGGGCCCTGAGCAGTTCTTC
- | - | TRBJ2-1 | TRBV9 | CASSPPVANEQFF | TGTGCCAGCAGCCCACCGGTGGCTAATGAGCAGTTCTTC
medium-sized | TRBD2 | TRBJ2-7 | TRBV12-3/TRBV12-4 | CASSFGGGAGEQYF | TGTGCCAGCAGTTTTGGCGGGGGGGCCGGTGAGCAGTACTTC
few | - | TRBJ2-3 | TRBV7-8 | CASSPVGFRTDTQYF | TGTGCCAGCAGCCCTGTCGGATTCCGCACAGATACGCAGTATTTT
- | - | TRBJ2-5 | TRBV12-3/TRBV12-4 | CASSLGDPAQYF | TGTGCCAGCAGTTTAGGGGACCCGGCCCAGTACTTC
- | TRBD1 | TRBJ2-7 | TRBV5-1 | CASSYGTGGRNEQYF | TGCGCCAGCAGCTACGGGACAGGGGGAAGAAACGAGCAGTACTTC
many | TRBD1 | TRBJ1-2 | TRBV5-1 | CASSLQTGSYGYTF | TGCGCCAGCAGCTTGCAGACAGGGAGCTATGGCTACACCTTC
many | - | TRBJ2-1 | TRBV20-1 | CSAPWSGEQFF | TGCAGTGCCCCCTGGAGCGGTGAGCAGTTCTTC
- | - | TRBJ1-5 | TRBV20-1 | CSALAGNQPQHF | TGCAGTGCTCTGGCGGGCAATCAGCCCCAGCATTTT
few | TRBD2 | TRBJ2-7 | TRBV7-8 | CASSSKRGSYEQYF | TGTGCCAGCAGCTCTAAGCGGGGTTCCTACGAGCAGTACTTC
- | - | TRBJ2-3 | TRBV5-1 | CASGEIKADTQYF | TGCGCCAGCGGGGAGATCAAGGCAGATACGCAGTATTTT
few | TRBD2 | TRBJ2-3 | TRBV6-2/TRBV6-3 | CASSATGTSLKYTQYF | TGTGCCAGCAGTGCAACCGGGACTAGCCTGAAGTATACGCAGTATTTT
many | - | TRBJ1-1 | TRBV5-1 | CASSFMNMNTEAFF | TGCGCCAGCAGCTTTATGAACATGAACACTGAAGCTTTCTTT
many | - | TRBJ1-1 | TRBV2 | CACQSIGADTEAFF | TGTGCCTGCCAATCAATCGGGGCCGACACTGAAGCTTTCTTT
- | - | TRBJ2-3 | TRBV3-1 | CASSQDWDTQYF | TGTGCCAGCAGCCAAGACTGGGATACGCAGTATTTT
medium-sized | - | TRBJ1-1 | TRBV7-2 | CASSISSTEAFF | TGTGCCAGCAGCATAAGTTCCACTGAAGCTTTCTTT
- | - | TRBJ1-5 | TRBV28 | CASRLHLGVNQPQHF | TGTGCCAGCAGATTACATTTGGGGGTCAATCAGCCCCAGCATTTT
once | - | TRBJ2-3 | TRBV19 | CASSIKQGDTQYF | TGTGCCAGTAGTATAAAACAGGGAGATACGCAGTATTTT
few | TRBD1 | TRBJ2-5 | TRBV7-3 | CASSATGGAMETQYF | TGTGCCAGCAGCGCTACAGGGGGCGCAATGGAGACCCAGTACTTC
- | - | TRBJ1-5 | TRBV7-9 | CASSLETRQPQHF | TGTGCCAGCAGCTTGGAGACAAGGCAGCCCCAGCATTTT
many | TRBD1 | TRBJ1-1 | TRBV5-1 | CASSGTGGSGTEAFF | TGCGCCAGCAGCGGGACAGGGGGCTCTGGAACTGAAGCTTTCTTT
many | - | TRBJ2-4 | TRBV9 | CAARGGINIQYF | TGTGCCGCCCGAGGGGGGATAAACATTCAGTACTTC
few | - | TRBJ2-3 | TRBV2 | CASGRGQNTDTQYF | TGTGCCAGTGGACGAGGACAAAACACAGATACGCAGTATTTT
- | - | TRBJ1-4 | TRBV20-1 | CSALQSEKLFF | TGCAGTGCTCTCCAATCCGAAAAACTGTTTTTT